This TCR beta chain was retrieved from a study of T-cell reconstitution after alpha-beta-depleted transplantation in children. Trimming removed 5 bases at V and 4 bases at J, with 9 bases between. This CDR3 contains 13 residues. Study-level points and caveats: Counts and diversity of T cells one year after transplant came mostly from newly produced T cells.

Points on this clonotype: Its antigen is currently unknown.

The authors prepared the TCRbeta library with unique molecular identifiers. One entry per CDR3 protein results from TCRdb running MiXCR on the PCR reads. Of approximately 980,000 distinct CDR3 sequences listed, under 30% are singletons. The sample was PBMCs, mostly from graft donor cells, taken 360 days after TCRalphabeta/CD19-depleted stem cell transplant. The source of this sequence is a boy under three years old who had a stem cell transplant for SCID, so the T cells may come from the graft donor. V usage is TRBV12-3 or TRBV12-4 and J usage is TRBJ2-1; D gene ambiguous. The CDR3: CASSTDFYNEQFF. In DNA, the CDR3 is TGTGCCAGCAGTACCGACTTTTACAATGAGCAGTTCTTC.